This TCR beta chain was captured in a study of control samples from healthy donors and cancer patients. The germline gives CDR1 GTSNPN, CDR2 SVGIG (reference sequence). V lost 2 bases and J lost 5, with 15 bases in between. This CDR3 spans 15 amino acids. Only in-frame clones appear in the TCRdb table, and some are missing; sequencing was by immunoSEQ multiplex PCR. The sample has some 130,000 clones, 90% seen once. The sample taken for sequencing was blood. V is TRBV30 and J is TRBJ1-4; tentative D call: TRBD1 (5 bases). The sequence was obtained from a man aged 35-49 years in good health. The chain's CDR3 is CAWSRTGTANEKLFF. As DNA, the CDR3 is TGTGCCTGGAGTCGAACCGGGACGGCGAATGAAAAACTGTTTTTT.